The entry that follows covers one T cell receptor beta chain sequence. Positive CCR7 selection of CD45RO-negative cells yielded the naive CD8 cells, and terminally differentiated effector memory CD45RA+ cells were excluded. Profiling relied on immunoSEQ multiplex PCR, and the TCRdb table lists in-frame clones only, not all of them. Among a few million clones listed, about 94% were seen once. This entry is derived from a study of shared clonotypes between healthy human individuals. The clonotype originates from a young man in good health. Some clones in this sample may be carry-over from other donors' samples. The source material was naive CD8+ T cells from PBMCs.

The CDR3 DNA follows: TGTGCCAGCAGCTTAGGACAGTTCCTTGAGCAGTTCTTC. This sequence encodes CASSLGQFLEQFF. The V gene is TRBV25-1, the J gene TRBJ2-1; D may be TRBD1 (6 bases). The CDR3 extends over 13 amino acids. Germline V gene data show CDR1 as MGHDK and CDR2 as SYGVNS. Trimming left V 6 bases short and J 9 bases short, with 15 bases between.